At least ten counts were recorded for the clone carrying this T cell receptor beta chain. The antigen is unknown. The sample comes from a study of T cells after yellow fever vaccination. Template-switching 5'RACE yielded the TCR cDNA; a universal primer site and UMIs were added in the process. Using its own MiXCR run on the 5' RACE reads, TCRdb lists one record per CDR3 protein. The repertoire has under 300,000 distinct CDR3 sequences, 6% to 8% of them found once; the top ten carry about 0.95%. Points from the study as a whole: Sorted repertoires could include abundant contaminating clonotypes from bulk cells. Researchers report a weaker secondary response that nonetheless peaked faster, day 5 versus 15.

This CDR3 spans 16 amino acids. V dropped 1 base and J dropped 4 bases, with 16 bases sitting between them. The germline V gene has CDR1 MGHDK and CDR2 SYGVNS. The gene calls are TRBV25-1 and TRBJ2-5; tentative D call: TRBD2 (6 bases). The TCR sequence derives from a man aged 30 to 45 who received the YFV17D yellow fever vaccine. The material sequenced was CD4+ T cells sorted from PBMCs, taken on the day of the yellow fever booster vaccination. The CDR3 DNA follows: TGTGCCAGCAGTGAATTATTGACCCGGGGAGGAGAGACCCAGTACTTC. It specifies CASSELLTRGGETQYF. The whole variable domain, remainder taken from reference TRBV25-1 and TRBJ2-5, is EADIYQTPRYLVIGTGKKITLECSQTMGHDKMYWYQQDPGMELHLIHYSYGVNSTEKGDLSSESTVSRIRTEHFPLTLESARPSHTSQYLCASSELLTRGGETQYFGPGTRLLVL.